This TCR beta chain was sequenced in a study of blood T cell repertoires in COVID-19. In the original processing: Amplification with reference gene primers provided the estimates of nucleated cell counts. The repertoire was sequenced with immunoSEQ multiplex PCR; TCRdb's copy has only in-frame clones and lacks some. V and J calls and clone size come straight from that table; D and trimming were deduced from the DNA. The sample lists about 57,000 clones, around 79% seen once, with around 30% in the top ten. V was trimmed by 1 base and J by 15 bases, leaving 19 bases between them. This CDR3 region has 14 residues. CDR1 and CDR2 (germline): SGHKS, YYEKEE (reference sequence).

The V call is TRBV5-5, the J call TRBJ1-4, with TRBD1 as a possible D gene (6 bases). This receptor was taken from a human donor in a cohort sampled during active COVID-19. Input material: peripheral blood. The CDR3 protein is CASSLTGNLGDLFF. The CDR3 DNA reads TGTGCCAGCAGCTTGACAGGGAACCTAGGGGATTTGTTTTTT.